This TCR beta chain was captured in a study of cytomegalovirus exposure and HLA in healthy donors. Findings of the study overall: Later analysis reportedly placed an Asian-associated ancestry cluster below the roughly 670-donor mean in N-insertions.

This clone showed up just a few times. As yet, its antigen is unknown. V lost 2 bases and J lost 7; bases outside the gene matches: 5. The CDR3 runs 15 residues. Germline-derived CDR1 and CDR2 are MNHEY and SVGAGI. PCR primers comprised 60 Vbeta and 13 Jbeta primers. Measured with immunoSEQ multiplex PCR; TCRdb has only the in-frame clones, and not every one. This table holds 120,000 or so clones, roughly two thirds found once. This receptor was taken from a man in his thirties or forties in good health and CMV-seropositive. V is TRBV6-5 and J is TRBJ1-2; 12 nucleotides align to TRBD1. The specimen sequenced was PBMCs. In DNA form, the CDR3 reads TGTGCCAGCAGTTACGGCGGGACAGGGGGCTCTGGCTACACCTTC. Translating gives CASSYGGTGGSGYTF.